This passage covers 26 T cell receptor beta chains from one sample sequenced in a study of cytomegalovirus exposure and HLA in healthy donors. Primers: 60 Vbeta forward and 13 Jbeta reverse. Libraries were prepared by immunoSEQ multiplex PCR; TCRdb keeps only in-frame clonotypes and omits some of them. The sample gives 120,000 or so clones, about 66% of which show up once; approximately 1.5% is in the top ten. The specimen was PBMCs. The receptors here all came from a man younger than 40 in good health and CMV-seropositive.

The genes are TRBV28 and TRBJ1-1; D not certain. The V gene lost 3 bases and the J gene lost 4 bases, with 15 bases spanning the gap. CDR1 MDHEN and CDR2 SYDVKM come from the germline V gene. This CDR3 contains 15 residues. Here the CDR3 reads CASSFFMSGITEAFF. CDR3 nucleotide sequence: TGTGCCAGCAGTTTCTTTATGTCGGGAATCACTGAAGCTTTCTTT.

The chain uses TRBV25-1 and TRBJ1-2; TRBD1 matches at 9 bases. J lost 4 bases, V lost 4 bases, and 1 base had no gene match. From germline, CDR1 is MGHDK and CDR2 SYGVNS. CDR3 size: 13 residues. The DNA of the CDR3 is TGTGCCAGCAGTGTGGGACAGGGCTATGGCTACACCTTC. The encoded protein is CASSVGQGYGYTF.

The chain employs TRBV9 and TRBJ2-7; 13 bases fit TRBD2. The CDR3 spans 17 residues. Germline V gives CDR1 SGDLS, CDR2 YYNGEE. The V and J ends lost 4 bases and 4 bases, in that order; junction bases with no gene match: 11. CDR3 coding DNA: TGTGCCAGCAGCCCTTATGGACTAGCGGGAGCCGAATACGAGCAGTACTTC. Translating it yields CASSPYGLAGAEYEQYF.

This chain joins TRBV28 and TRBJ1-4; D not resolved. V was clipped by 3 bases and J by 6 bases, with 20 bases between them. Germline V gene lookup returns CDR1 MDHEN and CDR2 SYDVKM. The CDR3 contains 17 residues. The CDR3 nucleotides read TGTGCCAGCAGTTTCCCGATTGACGGTGAGGGTGATGAAAAACTGTTTTTT. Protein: CASSFPIDGEGDEKLFF. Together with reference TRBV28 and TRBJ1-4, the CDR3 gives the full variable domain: DVKVTQSSRYLVKRTGEKVFLECVQDMDHENMFWYRQDPGLGLRLIYFSYDVKMKEKGDIPEGYSVSREKKERFSLILESASTNQTSMYLCASSFPIDGEGDEKLFFGSGTQLSVL.

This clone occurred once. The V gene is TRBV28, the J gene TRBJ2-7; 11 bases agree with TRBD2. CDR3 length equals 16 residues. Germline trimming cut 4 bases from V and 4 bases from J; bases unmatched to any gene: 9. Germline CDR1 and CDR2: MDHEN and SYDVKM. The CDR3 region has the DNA TGTGCCAGCAGTTCCCAACTAGCGGGAGCGTTATACGAGCAGTACTTC. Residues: CASSSQLAGALYEQYF.

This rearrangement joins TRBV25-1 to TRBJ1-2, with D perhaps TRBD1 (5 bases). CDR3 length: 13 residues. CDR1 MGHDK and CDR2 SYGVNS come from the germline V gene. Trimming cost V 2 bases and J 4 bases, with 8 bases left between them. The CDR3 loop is CASSEGHLYGYTF. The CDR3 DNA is TGTGCCAGCAGTGAAGGACACCTCTATGGCTACACCTTC.

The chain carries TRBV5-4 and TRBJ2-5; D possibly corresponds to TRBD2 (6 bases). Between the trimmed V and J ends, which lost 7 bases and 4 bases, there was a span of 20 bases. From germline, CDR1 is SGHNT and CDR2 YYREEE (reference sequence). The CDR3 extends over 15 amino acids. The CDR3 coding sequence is TGTGCCAGCGGAAACGGGGGATTCGAGCGAGAGACCCAGTACTTC. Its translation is CASGNGGFERETQYF. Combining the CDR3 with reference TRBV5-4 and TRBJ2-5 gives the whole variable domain ETGVTQSPTHLIKTRGQQVTLRCSSQSGHNTVSWYQQALGQGPQFIFQYYREEENGRGNFPPRFSGLQFPNYSSELNVNALELDDSALYLCASGNGGFERETQYFGPGTRLLVL.

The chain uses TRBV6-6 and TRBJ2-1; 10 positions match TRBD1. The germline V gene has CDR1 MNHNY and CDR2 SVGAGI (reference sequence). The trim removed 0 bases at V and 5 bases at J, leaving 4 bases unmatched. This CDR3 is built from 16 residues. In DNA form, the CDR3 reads TGTGCCAGCAGTTACTCCCCGGGACAGGGGCACAATGAGCAGTTCTTC. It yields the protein CASSYSPGQGHNEQFF.

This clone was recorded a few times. CDR3 coding DNA: TGTGCCAGCAGCGTAAACGTAGCGGGTGGCACAGATACGCAGTATTTT. Its protein is CASSVNVAGGTDTQYF. The rearrangement uses TRBV9 and TRBJ2-3, with 7 bases that match TRBD2. Trimming cost V 1 base and J 1 base; bases outside gene matches: 6. The V gene's germline CDR1 is SGDLS and CDR2 YYNGEE. This CDR3 has 16 residues.

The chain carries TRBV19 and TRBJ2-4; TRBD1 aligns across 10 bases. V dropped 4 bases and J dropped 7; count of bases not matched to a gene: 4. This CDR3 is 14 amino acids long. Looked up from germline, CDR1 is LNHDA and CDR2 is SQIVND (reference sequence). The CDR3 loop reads CASSRGQGRNIQYF. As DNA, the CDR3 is TGTGCCAGTAGTAGGGGACAGGGGAGGAACATTCAGTACTTC.

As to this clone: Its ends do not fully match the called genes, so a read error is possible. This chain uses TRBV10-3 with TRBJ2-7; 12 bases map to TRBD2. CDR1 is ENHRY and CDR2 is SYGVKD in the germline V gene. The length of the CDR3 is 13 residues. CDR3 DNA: TGTGCCACGAGGACTAGCGGGGCGTACGGGCAGTACTTC. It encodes CATRTSGAYGQYF.

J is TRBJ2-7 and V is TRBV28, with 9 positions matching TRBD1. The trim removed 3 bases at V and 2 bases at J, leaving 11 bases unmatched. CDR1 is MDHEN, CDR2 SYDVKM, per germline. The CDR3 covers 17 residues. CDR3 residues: CASSFLRTGELAYEQYF. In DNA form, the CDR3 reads TGTGCCAGCAGTTTTCTCCGGACAGGGGAGTTGGCCTACGAGCAGTACTTC.

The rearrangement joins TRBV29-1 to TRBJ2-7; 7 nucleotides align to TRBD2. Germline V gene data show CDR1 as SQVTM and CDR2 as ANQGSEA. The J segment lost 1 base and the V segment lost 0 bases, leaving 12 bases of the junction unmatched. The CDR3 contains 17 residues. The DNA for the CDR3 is TGCAGCGTTGAAGACTGGGGCGGGGAGCGGGGATCCTACGAGCAGTACTTC. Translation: CSVEDWGGERGSYEQYF.

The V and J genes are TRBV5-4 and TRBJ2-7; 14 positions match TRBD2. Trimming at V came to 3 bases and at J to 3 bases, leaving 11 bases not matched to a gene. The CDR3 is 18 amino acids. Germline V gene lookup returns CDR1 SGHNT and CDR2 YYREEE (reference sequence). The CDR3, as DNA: TGTGCCAGCAGCTCCCGGACTAGCGGGAGGCCACACTTCTACGAGCAGTACTTC. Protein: CASSSRTSGRPHFYEQYF.

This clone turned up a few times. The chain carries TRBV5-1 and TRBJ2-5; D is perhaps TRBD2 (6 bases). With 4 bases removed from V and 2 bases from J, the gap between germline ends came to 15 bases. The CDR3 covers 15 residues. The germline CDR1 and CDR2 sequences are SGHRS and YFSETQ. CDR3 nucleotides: TGCGCCAGCAGCCACCCTGAGCGGGCGCAAGAGACCCAGTACTTC. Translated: CASSHPERAQETQYF.

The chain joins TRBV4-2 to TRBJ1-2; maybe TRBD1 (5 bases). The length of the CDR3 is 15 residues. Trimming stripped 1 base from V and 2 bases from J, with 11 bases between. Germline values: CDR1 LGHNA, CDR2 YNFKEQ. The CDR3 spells CASSQAQGGNYGYTF. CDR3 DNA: TGTGCCAGCAGCCAAGCCCAGGGAGGCAACTATGGCTACACCTTC.

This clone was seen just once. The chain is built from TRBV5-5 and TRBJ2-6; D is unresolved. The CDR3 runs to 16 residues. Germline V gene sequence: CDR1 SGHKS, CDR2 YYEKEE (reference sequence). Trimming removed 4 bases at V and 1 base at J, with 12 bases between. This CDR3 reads CASSGRLYSGANVLTF. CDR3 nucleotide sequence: TGTGCCAGCAGCGGCAGGTTATATTCTGGGGCCAACGTCCTGACTTTC.

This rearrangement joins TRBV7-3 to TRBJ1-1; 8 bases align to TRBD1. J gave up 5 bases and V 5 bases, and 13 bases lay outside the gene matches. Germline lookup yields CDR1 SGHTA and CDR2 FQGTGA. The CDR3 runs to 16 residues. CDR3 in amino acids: CASSATQGARGTEAFF. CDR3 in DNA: TGTGCCAGCAGCGCGACGCAGGGGGCGCGAGGAACTGAAGCTTTCTTT.

DNA of the CDR3: TGTGCCAGCAGCATGACTAGCGGTTACAATGAGCAGTTCTTC. This sequence encodes CASSMTSGYNEQFF. The chain uses TRBV7-3 and TRBJ2-1; 9 positions agree with TRBD2. The CDR3 is 14 residues long. The germline gives CDR1 SGHTA, CDR2 FQGTGA. Trimming cost V 5 bases and J 4 bases; bases outside gene matches: 3.

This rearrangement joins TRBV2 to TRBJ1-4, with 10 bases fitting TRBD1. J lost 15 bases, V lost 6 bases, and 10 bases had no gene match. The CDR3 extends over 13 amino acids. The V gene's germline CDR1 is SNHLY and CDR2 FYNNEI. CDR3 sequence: CASSDRGRGRVFF. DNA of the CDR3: TGTGCCAGCAGCGACAGGGGGCGGGGAAGAGTGTTTTTT.

The CDR3 region has the DNA TGTGCCAGCAGCTTTACGACAGACTCCTACGAGCAGTACTTC. As protein: CASSFTTDSYEQYF. This chain joins TRBV5-5 and TRBJ2-7; weak D call: TRBD1 (5 bases). The CDR3 spans 14 residues. Germline V lookup: CDR1 SGHKS, CDR2 YYEKEE (reference sequence). Between the trimmed V and J ends, which lost 2 bases and 0 bases, there was a span of 9 bases. Filled out from reference TRBV5-5 and TRBJ2-7, the complete variable domain reads DAGVTQSPTHLIKTRGQQVTLRCSPISGHKSVSWYQQVLGQGPQFIFQYYEKEERGRGNFPDRFSARQFPNYSSELNVNALLLGDSALYLCASSFTTDSYEQYFGPGTRLTVT.

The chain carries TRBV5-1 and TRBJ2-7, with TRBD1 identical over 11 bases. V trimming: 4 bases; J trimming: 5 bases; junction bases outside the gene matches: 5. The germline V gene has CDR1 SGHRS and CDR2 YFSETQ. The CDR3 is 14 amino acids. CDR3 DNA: TGCGCCAGCAGCCCCTGGACAGGGGGCGACGAGCAGTACTTC. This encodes CASSPWTGGDEQYF.

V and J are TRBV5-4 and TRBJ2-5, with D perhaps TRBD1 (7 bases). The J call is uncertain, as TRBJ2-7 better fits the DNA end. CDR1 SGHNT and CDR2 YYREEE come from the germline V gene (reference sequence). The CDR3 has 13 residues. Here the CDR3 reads CASSRGTVYEQYF. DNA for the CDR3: TGTGCCAGCAGCCGCGGGACAGTCTACGAGCAGTACTTC.

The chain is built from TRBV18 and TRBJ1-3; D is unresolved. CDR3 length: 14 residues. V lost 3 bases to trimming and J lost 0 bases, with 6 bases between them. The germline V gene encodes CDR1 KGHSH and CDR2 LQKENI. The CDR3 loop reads CASSPRNSGNTIYF. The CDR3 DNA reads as TGTGCCAGCTCACCCAGGAACTCTGGAAACACCATATATTTT.

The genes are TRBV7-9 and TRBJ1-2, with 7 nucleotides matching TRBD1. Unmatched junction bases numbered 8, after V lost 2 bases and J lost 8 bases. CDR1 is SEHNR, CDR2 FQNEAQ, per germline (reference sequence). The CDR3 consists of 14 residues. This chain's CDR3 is CASSLPGTVRGYTF. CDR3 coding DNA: TGTGCCAGCAGCTTACCCGGGACAGTCCGGGGCTACACCTTC.

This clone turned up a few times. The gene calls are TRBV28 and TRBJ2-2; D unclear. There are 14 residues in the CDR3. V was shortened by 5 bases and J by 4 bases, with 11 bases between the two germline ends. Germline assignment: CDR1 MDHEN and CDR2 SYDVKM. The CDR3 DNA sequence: TGTGCCAGCAGTACTCGGAGATCCACCGGGGAGCTGTTTTTT. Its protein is CASSTRRSTGELFF.